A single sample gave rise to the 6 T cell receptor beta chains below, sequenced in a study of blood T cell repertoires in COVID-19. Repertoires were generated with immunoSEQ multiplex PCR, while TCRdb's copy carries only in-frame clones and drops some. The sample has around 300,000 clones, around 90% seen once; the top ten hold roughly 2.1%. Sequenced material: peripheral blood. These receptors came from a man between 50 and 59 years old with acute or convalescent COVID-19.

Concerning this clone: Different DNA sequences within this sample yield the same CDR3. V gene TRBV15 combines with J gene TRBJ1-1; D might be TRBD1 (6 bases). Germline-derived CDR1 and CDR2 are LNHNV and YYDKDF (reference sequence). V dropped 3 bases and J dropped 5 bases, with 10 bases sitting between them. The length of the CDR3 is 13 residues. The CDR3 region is CATSSRGRTEAFF. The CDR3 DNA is TGTGCCACCAGCAGCAGGGGCAGGACTGAAGCTTTCTTT. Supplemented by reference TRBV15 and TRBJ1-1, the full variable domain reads DAMVIQNPRYQVTQFGKPVTLSCSQTLNHNVMYWYQQKSSQAPKLLFHYYDKDFNNEADTPDNFQSRRPNTSFCFLDIRSPGLGDTAMYLCATSSRGRTEAFFGQGTRLTVV.

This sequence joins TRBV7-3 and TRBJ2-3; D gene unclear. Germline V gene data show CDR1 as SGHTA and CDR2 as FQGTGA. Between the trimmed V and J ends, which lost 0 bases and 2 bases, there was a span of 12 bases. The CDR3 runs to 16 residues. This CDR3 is CASSLTLTSDTDTQYF. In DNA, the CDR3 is TGTGCCAGCAGCTTAACTCTGACTTCCGACACAGATACGCAGTATTTT.

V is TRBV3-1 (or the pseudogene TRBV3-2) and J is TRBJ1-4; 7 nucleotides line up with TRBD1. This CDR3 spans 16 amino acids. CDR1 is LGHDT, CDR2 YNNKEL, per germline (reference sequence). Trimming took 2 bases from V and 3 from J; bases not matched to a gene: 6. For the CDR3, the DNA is TGTGCCAGCAGCCAAACATCACAGGGGCCTAATGAAAAACTGTTTTTT. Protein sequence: CASSQTSQGPNEKLFF.

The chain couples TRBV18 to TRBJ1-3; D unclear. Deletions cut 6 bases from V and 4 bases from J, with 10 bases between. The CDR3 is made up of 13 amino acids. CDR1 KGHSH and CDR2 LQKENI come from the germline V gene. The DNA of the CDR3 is TGTGCCAGCTCGAGGGAGCCCGGAAACACCATATATTTT. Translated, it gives CASSREPGNTIYF.

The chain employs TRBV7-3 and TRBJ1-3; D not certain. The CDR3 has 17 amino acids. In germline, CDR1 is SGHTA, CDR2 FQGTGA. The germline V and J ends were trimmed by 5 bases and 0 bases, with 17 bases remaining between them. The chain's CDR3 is CASSLRGPLSSGNTIYF. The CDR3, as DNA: TGTGCCAGCAGCCTGAGAGGCCCGCTGAGCTCTGGAAACACCATATATTTT.

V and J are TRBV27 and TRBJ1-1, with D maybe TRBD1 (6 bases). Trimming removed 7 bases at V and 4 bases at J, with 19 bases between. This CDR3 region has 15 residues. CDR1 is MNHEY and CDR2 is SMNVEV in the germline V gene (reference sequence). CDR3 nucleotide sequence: TGTGCCAGCACCCTAAGGGGGGGATTGGGCACTGAAGCTTTCTTT. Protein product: CASTLRGGLGTEAFF.